Following are 11 T cell receptor beta chains from one sample sequenced in a study of T cell responses to AZD1222 COVID-19 vaccine. Some clones are missing from TCRdb's copy, which holds only in-frame ones; the method was immunoSEQ multiplex PCR. The sample holds about 74,000 clones, roughly 90% seen once. This sample comprised peripheral blood, obtained on day 0 of AZD1222 vaccination. The receptors were sampled from an adult in good health.

The chain joins TRBV7-2 to TRBJ2-7, with 9 positions matching TRBD1. There are 14 residues in the CDR3. V lost 3 bases and J lost 7; bases outside the gene matches: 7. Germline V CDR1 and CDR2: SGHTA, FQGNSA. The CDR3 is CASSFAQGAGEQYF. For the CDR3, the DNA is TGTGCCAGCAGCTTCGCACAGGGGGCTGGTGAGCAGTACTTC.

There are a few counts of this clone. The chain links TRBV2 to TRBJ1-2, with TRBD1 identical over 7 bases. Looked up from germline, CDR1 is SNHLY and CDR2 is FYNNEI. V lost 9 bases and J lost 8; bases outside the gene matches: 12. The CDR3 has 13 amino acids. The CDR3 region is CARRDSLLRGYTF. The CDR3 DNA is TGTGCCAGGAGGGACAGCCTCCTTCGAGGCTACACCTTC.

The chain combines TRBV5-4 with TRBJ2-2, with D uncertain. This CDR3 comprises 17 residues. The germline V gene has CDR1 SGHNT and CDR2 YYREEE (reference sequence). V was pared by 3 bases and J by 1 base, with 16 bases between. This CDR3 is CASSSIEDLQNTGELFF. DNA for the CDR3: TGTGCCAGCAGCTCTATTGAGGACCTTCAGAACACCGGGGAGCTGTTTTTT.

The genes are TRBV24-1 and TRBJ2-5; tentative D call: TRBD1 (5 bases). From germline, CDR1 is KGHDR and CDR2 SFDVKD. The CDR3 sequence is 17 residues long. V was shortened by 3 bases and J by 1 base, with 17 bases between the two germline ends. The CDR3 is CATSDPPPQGSQETQYF. CDR3 nucleotides: TGTGCCACCAGTGATCCGCCGCCCCAGGGCAGCCAAGAGACCCAGTACTTC.

This clone came up once. The V and J genes are TRBV24-1 and TRBJ2-3; 7 positions agree with TRBD2. Trimming removed 1 base from V and 4 bases from J; junction bases left unmatched: 7. The CDR3 extends over 16 amino acids. Germline values: CDR1 KGHDR, CDR2 SFDVKD. CDR3 sequence reads: CATSDLGGEGSDTQYF. The CDR3 coding sequence is TGTGCCACCAGTGATTTAGGCGGGGAGGGGTCAGATACGCAGTATTTT.

The chain joins TRBV28 to TRBJ2-3, with 10 bases fitting TRBD1. CDR1 MDHEN and CDR2 SYDVKM come from the germline V gene. V lost 5 bases, J lost 2 bases, and 4 bases stayed unmatched. This CDR3 has 15 residues. In nucleotides, the CDR3 is TGTGCCAGCAGTAAGACAGGGGGCTTCACAGATACGCAGTATTTT. Translating it yields CASSKTGGFTDTQYF.

V usage is TRBV4-1 and J usage is TRBJ2-1; weak D call: TRBD2 (6 bases). The germline V gene has CDR1 MGHRA and CDR2 YSYEKL. Trimming stripped 2 bases from V and 1 base from J, with 15 bases between. This CDR3 is built from 17 residues. DNA for the CDR3: TGCGCCAGCAGCCAAACAGCCGGGACTCAGTCCTACAATGAGCAGTTCTTC. Translation: CASSQTAGTQSYNEQFF.

J is TRBJ2-1 and V is TRBV7-9; a weak D match, TRBD2 (6 bases). The V end was cut by 3 bases, the J end by 0 bases, with 12 bases between. This CDR3 region has 16 residues. Germline lookup yields CDR1 SEHNR and CDR2 FQNEAQ (reference sequence). CDR3 region: CASSLWLASSYNEQFF. CDR3 sequence (DNA): TGTGCCAGCAGCTTGTGGCTAGCGAGCTCCTACAATGAGCAGTTCTTC. Full variable domain (remainder filled in from reference TRBV7-9 and TRBJ2-1): DTGVSQNPRHKITKRGQNVTFRCDPISEHNRLYWYRQTLGQGPEFLTYFQNEAQLEKSRLLSDRFSAERPKGSFSTLEIQRTEQGDSAMYLCASSLWLASSYNEQFFGPGTRLTVL.

This chain joins TRBV11-2 and TRBJ2-5; the match to TRBD2 covers 12 bases. CDR3 length equals 13 residues. The ends lost 5 bases at V and 8 bases at J; junction bases unmatched: 3. From germline, CDR1 is SGHAT and CDR2 FQNNGV. The DNA of the CDR3 is TGTGCCAGCAGCCCTAGCGGGGGGGCAACCCAGTACTTC. Its translation: CASSPSGGATQYF.

The chain couples TRBV9 to TRBJ2-2; 12 bases match TRBD2. Germline V CDR1 and CDR2: SGDLS, YYNGEE. With V trimmed by 3 bases and J by 6 bases, 3 bases remained unmatched. The CDR3 length is 15 residues. CDR3 region: CASSASGRESGELFF. The CDR3 region has the DNA TGTGCCAGCAGCGCTAGCGGGAGGGAGTCCGGGGAGCTGTTTTTT. Full variable domain (rest looked up from reference TRBV9 and TRBJ2-2): DSGVTQTPKHLITATGQRVTLRCSPRSGDLSVYWYQQSLDQGLQFLIQYYNGEERAKGNILERFSAQQFPDLHSELNLSSLELGDSALYFCASSASGRESGELFFGEGSRLTVL.

This clone was observed a single time. The rearrangement joins TRBV6-5 to TRBJ2-7; D unclear. The germline gives CDR1 MNHEY, CDR2 SVGAGI. This CDR3 region has 15 residues. V lost 0 bases and J lost 4, with 13 bases in between. In DNA, the CDR3 is TGTGCCAGCAGTTACTCGACCCCCCGACTTTACGAGCAGTACTTC. It is translated as CASSYSTPRLYEQYF.